This TCR beta chain was observed in a study of response to subunit inactivated influenza vaccine. Whole-study findings and limits: Authors suggested each seasonal influenza vaccination recruits few new T cells.

Details on this clonotype: No antigen is known for it.

MiXCR was run by TCRdb on the RT-PCR reads, yielding one entry per CDR3 protein. Here the sample spans 500,000 to 600,000 distinct CDR3 sequences, about 15% being singletons. The receptor was derived from a man between 50 and 69 years old who received an inactivated influenza vaccine. This material consisted of CD4+ T cells sorted from PBMCs, taken about 24 months after vaccination.

The CDR3 nucleotides are TGTGCCAGCAGCCGCCTGGGGACAGGGTCTAACATTCAGTACTTC. Translated: CASSRLGTGSNIQYF. The chain combines TRBV3-1 with TRBJ2-4; 9 bases line up with TRBD1. The trim removed 4 bases at V and 7 bases at J, leaving 8 bases unmatched. Germline lookup yields CDR1 LGHDT and CDR2 YNNKEL (reference sequence). This CDR3 contains 15 residues.